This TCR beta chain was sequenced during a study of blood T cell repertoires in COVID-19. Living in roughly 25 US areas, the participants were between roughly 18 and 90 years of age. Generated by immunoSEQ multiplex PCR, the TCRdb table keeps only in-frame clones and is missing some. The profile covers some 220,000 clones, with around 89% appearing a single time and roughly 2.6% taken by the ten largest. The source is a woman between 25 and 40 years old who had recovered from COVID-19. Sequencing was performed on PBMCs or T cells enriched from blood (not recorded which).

CDR3 amino acids: CASSSTALANSPLHF. The CDR3 region has the DNA TGTGCCAGTAGTAGTACAGCTCTGGCGAATTCACCCCTCCACTTT. The gene calls are TRBV19 and TRBJ1-6; no definite D call. CDR1 is LNHDA, CDR2 SQIVND, per germline (reference sequence). Trimming took off 4 bases at V and 7 bases at J, with 14 bases between the two ends. The CDR3 consists of 15 residues.